A single sample is the source of the 6 T cell receptor beta chains below, sequenced in a study of T cell responses to AZD1222 COVID-19 vaccine. Sequencing used immunoSEQ multiplex PCR; TCRdb keeps in-frame clones, though not all of them. The repertoire holds roughly 180,000 clones, roughly 88% seen once, with 0.49% in the top ten. The sample in question was peripheral blood, obtained on day 0 of AZD1222 vaccination. The receptors originated from an adult in good health.

Only a few counts were recorded for this clone. This rearrangement joins TRBV9 to TRBJ2-4, with 7 bases identical to TRBD2. The CDR3 covers 14 residues. Germline loops: CDR1 SGDLS, CDR2 YYNGEE. Unmatched junction bases numbered 10, after V lost 4 bases and J lost 9 bases. CDR3 region: CASSSQVGGTIQYF. Here the CDR3 DNA reads TGTGCCAGCAGCTCCCAGGTCGGGGGGACCATTCAGTACTTC.

The chain carries TRBV7-8 and TRBJ1-5, with a weak D call TRBD1 (5 bases). This CDR3 is 18 amino acids long. Between the trimmed V and J ends, which lost 5 bases and 1 base, there was a span of 21 bases. Germline values: CDR1 SGHVS, CDR2 FQNEAQ. CDR3: CASSLGTGTFWSNQPQHF. The CDR3 nucleotides read TGTGCCAGCAGCCTAGGAACAGGCACATTTTGGAGCAATCAGCCCCAGCATTTT.

This chain uses TRBV5-1 with TRBJ2-3; the match to TRBD2 covers 10 bases. Losses at the gene ends were 2 bases for V and 4 bases for J; bases not matched to a gene: 7. This CDR3 spans 16 amino acids. CDR1 and CDR2 from the germline V gene are SGHRS and YFSETQ. The CDR3 bases are TGCGCCAGCAGCTTACGGACTAGCGGAGGGGCAGATACGCAGTATTTT. Protein product: CASSLRTSGGADTQYF.

The sample holds one count of this clone. This rearrangement joins TRBV7-9 to TRBJ2-1; D perhaps matches TRBD1 (6 bases). V gave up 5 bases and J gave up 0 bases, with 20 bases separating them. CDR1 and CDR2 (germline): SEHNR, FQNEAQ (reference sequence). CDR3 length: 18 residues. CDR3 in DNA: TGTGCCAGCAGCCCCGGACCCCAAGGGGGTAGCTCCTACAATGAGCAGTTCTTC. Translated: CASSPGPQGGSSYNEQFF.

The chain is built from TRBV28 and TRBJ1-2; D is unresolved. CDR1 is MDHEN, CDR2 SYDVKM, per germline. This CDR3 has 14 amino acids. V lost 1 base, J lost 3 bases, and 9 bases lay in between. The CDR3 DNA is TGTGCCAGCAGTTTATTATCCGTGGACTATGGCTACACCTTC. It translates to CASSLLSVDYGYTF.

In its sample, this clone was seen a few times. V usage is TRBV4-1 and J usage is TRBJ2-7; 7 nucleotides line up with TRBD1. This CDR3 comprises 16 residues. V dropped 4 bases and J dropped 5; count of bases not matched to a gene: 14. CDR1 MGHRA and CDR2 YSYEKL come from the germline V gene. The chain's CDR3 is CASSLGTVGLTHEQYF. CDR3 nucleotide sequence: TGCGCCAGCAGCCTGGGGACAGTAGGTTTGACCCACGAGCAGTACTTC.